The present TCR beta chain was sequenced within a study of T-cell reconstitution after alpha-beta-depleted transplantation in children. Using unique molecular identifiers, the investigators prepared the TCRbeta library. Using its own MiXCR run on the PCR reads, TCRdb lists one record per CDR3 protein. Among about 240,000 distinct CDR3 sequences listed, roughly 24% were seen once. This clonotype showed up many times. The sequence derives from a girl aged 2-15 years with Fanconi anemia, due to receive a stem cell transplant. The sample was PBMCs, taken before TCRalphabeta/CD19-depleted stem cell transplant.

The CDR3 DNA reads TGCAGCGTAAACAGGGACACTGAAGCTTTCTTT. This encodes CSVNRDTEAFF. J is TRBJ1-1 and V is TRBV29-1; TRBD1 might be the D (6 bases). The CDR3 is 11 residues long. The V and J ends lost 6 bases and 3 bases respectively, with 8 bases between them. Looked up from germline, CDR1 is SQVTM and CDR2 is ANQGSEA.